One and the same sample provided the 3 T cell receptor beta chains below, sequenced in a study of identical twins. TCRdb processed the 5' RACE reads anew with MiXCR; each CDR3 protein has one entry. The repertoire holds hundreds of thousands of distinct CDR3 sequences, with 7.5% as singletons. The same data also went into a second study, on yellow fever vaccine responses in identical twins.

The source material was memory (CD45RO+) T cells sorted from blood. The source is a woman under 30 in good health.

The V and J genes are TRBV12-3 or TRBV12-4 and TRBJ2-7, with TRBD1 identical over 8 bases. The CDR3 sequence is 19 residues long. The V gene end was trimmed by 11 bases and the J gene end by 2 bases; junction bases not matched to a gene: 26. This CDR3 is CAFSLVSGQVGGITYEQYF. CDR3 coding DNA: TGTGCCTTCAGTTTAGTATCGGGACAGGTCGGCGGGATAACCTACGAGCAGTACTTC.

This clonotype was found a few times. The chain joins TRBV19 to TRBJ1-5; no firm D call. The V gene lost 9 bases and the J gene lost 6 bases, with 9 bases spanning the gap. The CDR3 extends over 11 amino acids. CDR1 LNHDA and CDR2 SQIVND come from the germline V gene (reference sequence). CDR3 in amino acids: CASGLVQPQHF. The CDR3 DNA is TGTGCCAGCGGACTGGTTCAGCCCCAGCATTTT.

The sample holds many counts of this clonotype. The V gene is TRBV12-3 or TRBV12-4, the J gene TRBJ1-1; perhaps TRBD1 as D (6 bases). The V gene lost 6 bases and the J gene lost 2 bases, with 16 bases spanning the gap. This CDR3 region has 15 residues. CDR3 nucleotide sequence: TGTGCCAGCAGCCCTTCTTCGGGGGCTAACACTGAAGCTTTCTTT. Its translation: CASSPSSGANTEAFF.